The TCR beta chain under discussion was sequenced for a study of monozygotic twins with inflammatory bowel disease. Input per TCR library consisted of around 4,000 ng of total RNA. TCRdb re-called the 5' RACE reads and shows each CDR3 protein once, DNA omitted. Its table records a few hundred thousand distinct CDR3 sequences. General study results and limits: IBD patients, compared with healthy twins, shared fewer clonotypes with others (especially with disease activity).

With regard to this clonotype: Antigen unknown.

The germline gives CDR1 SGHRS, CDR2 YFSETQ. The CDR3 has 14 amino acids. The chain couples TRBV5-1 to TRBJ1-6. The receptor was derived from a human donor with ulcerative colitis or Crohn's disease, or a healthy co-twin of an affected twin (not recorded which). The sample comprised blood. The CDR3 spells CASSLRGSNSPLHF.